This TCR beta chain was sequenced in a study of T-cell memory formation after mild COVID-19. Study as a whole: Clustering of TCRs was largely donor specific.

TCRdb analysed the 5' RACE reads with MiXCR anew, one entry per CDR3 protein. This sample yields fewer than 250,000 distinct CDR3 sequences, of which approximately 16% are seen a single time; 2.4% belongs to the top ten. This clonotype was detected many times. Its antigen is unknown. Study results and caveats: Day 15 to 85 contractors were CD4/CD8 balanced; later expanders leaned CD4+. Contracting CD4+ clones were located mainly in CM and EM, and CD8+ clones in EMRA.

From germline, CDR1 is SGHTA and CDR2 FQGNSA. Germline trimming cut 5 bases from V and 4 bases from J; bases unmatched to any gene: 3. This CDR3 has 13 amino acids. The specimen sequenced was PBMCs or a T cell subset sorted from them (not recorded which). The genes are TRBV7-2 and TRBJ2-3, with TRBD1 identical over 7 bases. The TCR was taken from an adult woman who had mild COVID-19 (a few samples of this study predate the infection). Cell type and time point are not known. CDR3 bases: TGTGCCAGCAGCCGACAGGGACCAGATACGCAGTATTTT. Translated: CASSRQGPDTQYF.